This T cell receptor beta chain came from a study of blood T cell repertoires in COVID-19 (dated by TCRdb to between 2020 and 2021). A note on the overall study: Collaborator samples came from the United States, Italy and Spain and covered acute and convalescent phases of COVID-19. The prospective study material was composed of cDNA or gDNA derived from T cells, B-cell-depleted T cells, or PBMCs. Subjects who had been exposed to COVID-19, were actively infected with it, or had recovered from it provided the deeply sampled blood TCRbeta repertoires that made up the dataset. The repertoires were released in a freely available public database meant as a resource for research on the immune response to SARS-CoV-2. The samples were drawn from the first 160 participants of the ongoing ImmuneRACE study and from about 1,200 subjects provided by 6 global collaborators. Sample metadata almost always included a de-identified subject ID, COVID-19 status, age in years and sex. Where HLA class I and class II types were available, the types were taken from metadata supplied by the sample provider, not from assay-based typing. What the study reported, not specific to this receptor: How much clinical and demographic metadata was included differed by source and by participant, and the metadata was provided uncurated.

Worth noting for this clone: There is no known antigen for this receptor. Per-nucleotide qualities are absent, and no much larger clonotype sits a single base away.

The collaborating institutions used their own protocols to collect whole blood in K2EDTA tubes. For TCRbeta analysis, collaborators shipped samples in one of three forms: frozen whole blood, isolated PBMCs, or DNA extracted from either of those sample types. The immunoSEQ Assay, a bias-controlled multiplex PCR, was used to amplify TCRbeta CDR3 regions from genomic DNA. Per the original workflow: Within the assay, amplification of reference gene primers was used to estimate how many nucleated cells each sample contained. To quantify the absolute abundance of each unique TCRbeta CDR3 rearrangement, sequence reads were collapsed and filtered. Productive Simpson clonality was computed per sample as the square root of Simpson's diversity index over productive rearrangements. Drawn from immuneACCESS, this table holds only the in-frame rearrangements with V and J called that TCRdb kept. Clones are partly lost; checked studies trace under half to an unresolved V gene and leave the rest unexplained. That table gives V, J and clone size, and the DNA gave D and trimming. The sample table holds about 110,000 clones, of which 85% to 90% were seen once. The ten largest clonotypes hold roughly 4.4% of the sample.

The sequence came from a woman between 50 and 59 years old with acute or convalescent COVID-19. Sequencing input: peripheral blood.

CDR3 loop: CASSFIPGSDYGYTF. The DNA is as follows: TGCGCCAGCAGCTTCATACCAGGAAGTGACTATGGCTACACCTTC. Rearrangement joined TRBV5-1 to TRBJ1-2, with the D gene not confidently named. Per the germline V gene, SGHRS is the CDR1 and YFSETQ is the CDR2. The CDR3 holds 15 amino acids from the cysteine to the phenylalanine. CDR3 DNA is the only sequence kept; it has 45 bases, read in frame from the first base. The junction shows trimming of 2 bases on V and 3 bases on J, plus 14 bases between the germline ends. The CDR3 plus the reference TRBV5-1 and TRBJ1-2 genes for the other parts give the full variable domain: KAGVTQTPRYLIKTRGQQVTLSCSPISGHRSVSWYQQTPGQGLQFLFEYFSETQRNKGNFPGRFSGRQFSNSRSEMNVSTLELGDSALYLCASSFIPGSDYGYTFGSGTRLTVV.